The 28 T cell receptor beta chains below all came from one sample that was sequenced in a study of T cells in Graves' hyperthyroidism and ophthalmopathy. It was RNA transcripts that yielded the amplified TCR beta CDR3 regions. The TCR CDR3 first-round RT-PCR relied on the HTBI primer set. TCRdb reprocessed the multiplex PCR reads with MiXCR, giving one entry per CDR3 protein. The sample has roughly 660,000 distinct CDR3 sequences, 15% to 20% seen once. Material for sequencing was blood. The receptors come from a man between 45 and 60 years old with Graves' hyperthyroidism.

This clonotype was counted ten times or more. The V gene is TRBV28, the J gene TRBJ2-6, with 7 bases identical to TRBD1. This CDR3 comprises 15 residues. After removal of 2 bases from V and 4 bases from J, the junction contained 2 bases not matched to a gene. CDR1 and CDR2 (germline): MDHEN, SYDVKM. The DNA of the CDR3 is TGTGCCAGCAGTTTAGACAGGGCCGGGGCCAACGTCCTGACTTTC. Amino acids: CASSLDRAGANVLTF.

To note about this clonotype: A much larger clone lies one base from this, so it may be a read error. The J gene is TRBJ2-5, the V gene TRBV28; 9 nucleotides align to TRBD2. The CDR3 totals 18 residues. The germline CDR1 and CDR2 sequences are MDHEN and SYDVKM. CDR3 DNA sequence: TGTGCCAGCAGCCCAGCGGGCGGGAGGGCCTTTTTGAGAGAGACCCAGCACTTC. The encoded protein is CASSPAGGRAFLRETQHF.

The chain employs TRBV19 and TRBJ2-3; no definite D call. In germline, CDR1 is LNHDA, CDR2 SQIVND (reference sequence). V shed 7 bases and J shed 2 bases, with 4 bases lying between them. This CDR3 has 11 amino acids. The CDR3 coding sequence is TGTGCCAGTACCATCACAGATACGCAGTATTTT. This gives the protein CASTITDTQYF.

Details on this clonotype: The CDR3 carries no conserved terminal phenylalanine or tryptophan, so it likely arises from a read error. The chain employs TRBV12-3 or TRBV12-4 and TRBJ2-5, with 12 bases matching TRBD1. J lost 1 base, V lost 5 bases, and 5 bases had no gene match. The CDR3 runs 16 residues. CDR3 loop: CASSPGTGGFQETQYL. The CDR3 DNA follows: TGTGCCAGCAGTCCCGGGACAGGGGGCTTCCAAGAGACCCAGTACCTC.

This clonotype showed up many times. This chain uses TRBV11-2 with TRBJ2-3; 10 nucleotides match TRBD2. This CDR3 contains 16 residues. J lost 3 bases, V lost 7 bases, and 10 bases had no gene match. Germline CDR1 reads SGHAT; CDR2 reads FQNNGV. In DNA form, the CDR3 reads TGTGCCAGCACCGTTCTAGCGGGAGAGGTTACAGATACGCAGTATTTT. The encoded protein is CASTVLAGEVTDTQYF.

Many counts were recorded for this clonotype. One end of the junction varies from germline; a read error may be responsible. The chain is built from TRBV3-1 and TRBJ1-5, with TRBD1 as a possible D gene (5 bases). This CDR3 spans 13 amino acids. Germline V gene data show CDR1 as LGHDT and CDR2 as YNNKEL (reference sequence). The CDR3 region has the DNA TGCGCCAGCAGCCAGGGAGGCAATCAGCCCCAGCATTTT. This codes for CASSQGGNQPQHF. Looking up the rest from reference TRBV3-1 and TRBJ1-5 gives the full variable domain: DTAVSQTPKYLVTQMGNDKSIKCEQNLGHDTMYWYKQDSKKFLKIMFSYNNKELIINETVPNRFSPKSPDKAHLNLHINSLELGDSAVYFCASSQGGNQPQHFGDGTRLSIL.

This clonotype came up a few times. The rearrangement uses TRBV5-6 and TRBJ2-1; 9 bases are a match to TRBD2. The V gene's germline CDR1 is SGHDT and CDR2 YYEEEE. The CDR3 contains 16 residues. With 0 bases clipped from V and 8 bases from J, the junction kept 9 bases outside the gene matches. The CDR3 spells CASSLAWREGEDEQFF. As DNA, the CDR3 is TGTGCCAGCAGCTTGGCGTGGCGGGAGGGCGAGGATGAGCAGTTCTTC. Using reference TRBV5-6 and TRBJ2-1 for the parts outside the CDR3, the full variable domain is DAGVTQSPTHLIKTRGQQVTLRCSPKSGHDTVSWYQQALGQGPQFIFQYYEEEERQRGNFPDRFSGHQFPNYSSELNVNALLLGDSALYLCASSLAWREGEDEQFFGPGTRLTVL.

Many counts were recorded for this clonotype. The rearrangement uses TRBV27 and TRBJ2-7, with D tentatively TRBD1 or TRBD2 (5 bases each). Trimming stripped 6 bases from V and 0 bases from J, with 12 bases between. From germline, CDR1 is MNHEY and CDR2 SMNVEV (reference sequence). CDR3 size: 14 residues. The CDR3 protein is CASSRGTFSYEQYF. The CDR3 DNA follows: TGTGCCAGCAGCCGAGGGACGTTCTCCTACGAGCAGTACTTC.

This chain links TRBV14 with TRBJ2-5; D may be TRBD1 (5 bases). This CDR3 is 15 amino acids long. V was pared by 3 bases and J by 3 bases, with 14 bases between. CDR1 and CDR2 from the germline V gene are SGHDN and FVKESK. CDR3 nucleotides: TGTGCCAGCAGCCAGACGGCAGGGTTAAAAGAGACCCAGTACTTC. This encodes CASSQTAGLKETQYF.

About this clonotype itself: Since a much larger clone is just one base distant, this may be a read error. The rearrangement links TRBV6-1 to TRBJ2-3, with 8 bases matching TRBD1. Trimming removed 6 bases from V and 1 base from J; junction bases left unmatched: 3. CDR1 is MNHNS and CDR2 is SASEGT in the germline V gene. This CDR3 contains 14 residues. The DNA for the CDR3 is TGTGCCAGCAGATTGACAGGGGGCACAGATACGCAGTATTTT. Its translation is CASRLTGGTDTQYF.

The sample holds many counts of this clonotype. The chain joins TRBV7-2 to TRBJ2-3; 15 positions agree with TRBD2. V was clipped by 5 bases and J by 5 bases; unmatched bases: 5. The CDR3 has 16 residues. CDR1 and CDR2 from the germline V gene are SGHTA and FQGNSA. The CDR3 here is CASSLGLAGGGDTQYF. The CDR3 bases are TGTGCCAGCAGCCTGGGACTAGCGGGAGGCGGAGATACGCAGTATTTT.

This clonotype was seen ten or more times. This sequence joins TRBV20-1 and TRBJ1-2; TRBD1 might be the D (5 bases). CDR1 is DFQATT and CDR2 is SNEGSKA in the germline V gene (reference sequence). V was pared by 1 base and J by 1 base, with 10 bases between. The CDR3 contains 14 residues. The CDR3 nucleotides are TGCAGTGCTAGAGTTAGACAGAATAACTATGGCTACACCTTC. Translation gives CSARVRQNNYGYTF.

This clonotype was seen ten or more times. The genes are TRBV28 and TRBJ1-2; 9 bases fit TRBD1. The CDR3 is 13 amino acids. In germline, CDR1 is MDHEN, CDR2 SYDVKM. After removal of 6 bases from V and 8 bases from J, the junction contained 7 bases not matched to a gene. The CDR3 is CASSQVGQGGYTF. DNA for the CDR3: TGTGCCAGCAGCCAAGTGGGACAGGGCGGCTACACCTTC.

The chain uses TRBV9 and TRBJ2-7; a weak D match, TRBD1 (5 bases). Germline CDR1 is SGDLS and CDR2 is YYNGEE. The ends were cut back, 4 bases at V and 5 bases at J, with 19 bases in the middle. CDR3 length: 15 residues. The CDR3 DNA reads TGTGCCAGCAGCCCCCCCAGGGCTGCATTCCACGAGCAGTACTTC. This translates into CASSPPRAAFHEQYF.

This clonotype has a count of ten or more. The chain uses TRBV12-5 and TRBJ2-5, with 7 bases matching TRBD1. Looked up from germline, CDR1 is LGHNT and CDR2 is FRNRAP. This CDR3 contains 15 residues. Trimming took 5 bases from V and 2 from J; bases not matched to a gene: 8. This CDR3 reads CASGPGQSSQETQYF. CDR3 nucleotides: TGTGCTAGTGGTCCGGGACAGAGCAGTCAAGAGACCCAGTACTTC.

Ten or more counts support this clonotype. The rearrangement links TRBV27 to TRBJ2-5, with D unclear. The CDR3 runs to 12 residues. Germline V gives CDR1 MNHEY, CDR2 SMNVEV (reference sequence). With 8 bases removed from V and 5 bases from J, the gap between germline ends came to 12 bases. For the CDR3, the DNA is TGTGCCAGCGCTGCTGTACGGGAGACCCAGTACTTC. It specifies CASAAVRETQYF.

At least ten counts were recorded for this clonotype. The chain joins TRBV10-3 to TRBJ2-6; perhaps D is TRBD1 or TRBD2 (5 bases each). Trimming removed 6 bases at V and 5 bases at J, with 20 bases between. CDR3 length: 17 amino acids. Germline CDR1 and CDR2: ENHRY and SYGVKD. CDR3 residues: CAIRGTAAKGRANVLTF. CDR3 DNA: TGTGCCATCAGAGGGACGGCCGCTAAAGGGAGGGCCAACGTCCTGACTTTC.

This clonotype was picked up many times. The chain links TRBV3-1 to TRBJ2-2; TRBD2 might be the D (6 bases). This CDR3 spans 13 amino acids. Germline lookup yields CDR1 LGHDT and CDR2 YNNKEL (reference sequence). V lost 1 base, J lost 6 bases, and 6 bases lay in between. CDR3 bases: TGTGCCAGCAGCCAAGCGGGAGCCGGGGAGCTGTTTTTT. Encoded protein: CASSQAGAGELFF.

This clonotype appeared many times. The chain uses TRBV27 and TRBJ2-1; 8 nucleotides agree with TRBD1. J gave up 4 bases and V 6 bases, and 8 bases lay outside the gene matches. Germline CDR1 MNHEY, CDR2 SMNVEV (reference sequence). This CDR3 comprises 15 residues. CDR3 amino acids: CASSRSGQEYNEQFF. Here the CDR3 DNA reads TGTGCCAGCAGCCGATCGGGACAGGAGTACAATGAGCAGTTCTTC.

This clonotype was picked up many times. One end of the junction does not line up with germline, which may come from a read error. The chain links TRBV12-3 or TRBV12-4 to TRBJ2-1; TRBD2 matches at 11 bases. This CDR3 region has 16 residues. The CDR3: CASRLAGGGSYNEQFF. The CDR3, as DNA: TGTGCCAGCAGATTAGCGGGAGGGGGTTCCTACAATGAGCAGTTCTTC.

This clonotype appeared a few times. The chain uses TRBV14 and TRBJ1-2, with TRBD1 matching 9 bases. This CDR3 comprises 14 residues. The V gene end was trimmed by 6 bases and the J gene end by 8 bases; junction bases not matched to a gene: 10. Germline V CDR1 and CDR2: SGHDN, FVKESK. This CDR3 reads CASSQQGAIVGYTF. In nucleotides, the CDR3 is TGTGCCAGCAGTCAACAGGGGGCAATTGTGGGCTACACCTTC.

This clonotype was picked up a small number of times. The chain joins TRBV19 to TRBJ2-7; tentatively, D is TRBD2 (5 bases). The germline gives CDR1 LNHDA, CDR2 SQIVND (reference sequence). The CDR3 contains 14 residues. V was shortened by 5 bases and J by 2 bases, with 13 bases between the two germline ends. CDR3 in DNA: TGTGCCAGTAGTCCTCGGACTCAAGCCTACGAGCAGTACTTC. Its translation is CASSPRTQAYEQYF.

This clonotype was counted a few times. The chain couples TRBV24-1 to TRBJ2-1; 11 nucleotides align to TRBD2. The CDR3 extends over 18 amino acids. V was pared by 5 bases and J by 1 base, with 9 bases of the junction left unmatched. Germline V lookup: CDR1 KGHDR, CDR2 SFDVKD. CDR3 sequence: CATSAIAGGPLSYNEQFF. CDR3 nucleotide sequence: TGTGCCACCAGTGCGATAGCGGGAGGGCCTTTATCCTACAATGAGCAGTTCTTC.

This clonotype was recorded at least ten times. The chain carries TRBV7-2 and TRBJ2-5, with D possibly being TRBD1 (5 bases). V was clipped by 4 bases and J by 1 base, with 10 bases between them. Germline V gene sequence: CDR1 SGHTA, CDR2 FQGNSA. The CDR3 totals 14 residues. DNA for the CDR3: TGTGCCAGCAGCTCAGGACAAGCCCAAGAGACCCAGTACTTC. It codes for CASSSGQAQETQYF.

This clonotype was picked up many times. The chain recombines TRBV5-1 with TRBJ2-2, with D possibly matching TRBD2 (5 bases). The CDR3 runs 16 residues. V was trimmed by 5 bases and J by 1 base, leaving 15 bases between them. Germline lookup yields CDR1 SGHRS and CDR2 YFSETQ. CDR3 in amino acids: CASRPPSAGNTGELFF. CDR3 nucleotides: TGCGCCAGCAGGCCCCCTTCGGCGGGGAACACCGGGGAGCTGTTTTTT.

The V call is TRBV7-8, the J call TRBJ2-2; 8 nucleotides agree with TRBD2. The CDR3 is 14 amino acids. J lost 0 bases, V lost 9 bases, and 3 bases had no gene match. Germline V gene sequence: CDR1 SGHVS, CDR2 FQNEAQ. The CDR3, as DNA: TGTGCCAGACCGGGACTAGCGAACACCGGGGAGCTGTTTTTT. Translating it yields CARPGLANTGELFF.

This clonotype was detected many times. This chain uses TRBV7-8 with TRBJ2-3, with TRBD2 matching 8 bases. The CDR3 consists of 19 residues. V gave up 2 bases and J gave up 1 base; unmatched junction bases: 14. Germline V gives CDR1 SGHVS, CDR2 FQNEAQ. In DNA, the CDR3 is TGTGCCAGCAGCTTATTACGTTGGCGGGAGGCCAACCGCACAGATACGCAGTATTTT. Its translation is CASSLLRWREANRTDTQYF.

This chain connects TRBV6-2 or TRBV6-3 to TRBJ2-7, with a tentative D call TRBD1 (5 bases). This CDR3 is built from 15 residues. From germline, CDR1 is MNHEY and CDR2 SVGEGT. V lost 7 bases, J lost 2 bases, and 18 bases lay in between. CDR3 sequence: CASTPLGAAAYEQYF. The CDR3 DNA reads TGTGCCAGCACCCCTTTAGGGGCAGCCGCCTACGAGCAGTACTTC.